This T cell receptor (beta chain) was documented in a study of blood T cells in healthy people across ages. The use of a sample-barcoded 5' primer and a J-beta primer mix characterized a second PCR of roughly 7 to 12 cycles. TCRdb reprocessed the 5' RACE reads via MiXCR and lists one record per CDR3 protein. Here the sample spans around 1,700,000 distinct CDR3 sequences, roughly 30% being singletons. V was clipped by 0 bases and J by 6 bases; unmatched bases: 6. CDR3 length: 16 amino acids. CDR1 is SGHRS, CDR2 YFSETQ, per germline. The chain combines TRBV5-1 with TRBJ2-1, with 10 bases identical to TRBD2. The sample was blood. The TCR was taken from a woman between 25 and 40 years old in good health. This CDR3 reads CASSLATSGNGNEQFF. DNA for the CDR3: TGCGCCAGCAGCTTGGCAACTAGCGGGAACGGCAATGAGCAGTTCTTC.